The 12 T cell receptor beta chains presented below share a single source sample, sequenced in a study of shared clonotypes between healthy human individuals. Some clones are missing from TCRdb's copy, which holds only in-frame ones; the method was immunoSEQ multiplex PCR. The sample holds under 750,000 clones, just under 75% seen once. The sequencing sample was made of memory CD4+ T cells sorted from blood. Stated subset: CD45RA-negative fraction. All receptors derive from a woman aged 30 to 39 in good health.

The V gene is TRBV9, the J gene TRBJ1-3; a weak D match, TRBD1 (5 bases). Germline assignment: CDR1 SGDLS and CDR2 YYNGEE. V shed 1 base and J shed 1 base, with 12 bases lying between them. There are 16 residues in the CDR3. The CDR3 sequence is CASSVRSGFSGNTIYF. CDR3 DNA: TGTGCCAGCAGCGTAAGATCAGGGTTTTCTGGAAACACCATATATTTT.

In this sample, this clone turned up a few times. The genes are TRBV11-2 and TRBJ2-3; 8 bases fit TRBD2. Germline CDR1 and CDR2: SGHAT and FQNNGV. The CDR3 totals 15 residues. Trimming cost V 5 bases and J 3 bases; bases outside gene matches: 7. The CDR3 nucleotides read TGTGCCAGCAGCCGTAGCGGGGAGAAAACAGATACGCAGTATTTT. Its translation: CASSRSGEKTDTQYF.

The chain recombines TRBV5-5 with TRBJ2-3; 13 nucleotides match TRBD2. The V and J ends lost 0 bases and 3 bases, in that order; junction bases with no gene match: 1. The germline V gene has CDR1 SGHKS and CDR2 YYEKEE (reference sequence). The CDR3 is made up of 16 amino acids. DNA of the CDR3: TGTGCCAGCAGCTTGGGGACTAGCGGGAGTACAGATACGCAGTATTTT. Its protein is CASSLGTSGSTDTQYF.

Sample share makes this clone medium-sized (0.01 to 0.1%). In DNA, the CDR3 is TGTGCCAGCAGCTTACACAGGAATCCCACTGAAGCTTTCTTT. Encoded protein: CASSLHRNPTEAFF. The rearrangement uses TRBV7-8 and TRBJ1-1; D perhaps matches TRBD1 (5 bases). Germline-derived CDR1 and CDR2 are SGHVS and FQNEAQ. Trimming removed 2 bases at V and 4 bases at J, with 11 bases between. The CDR3 contains 14 residues.

The chain uses TRBV28 and TRBJ2-1, with 11 bases that match TRBD1. The CDR3 sequence is 14 residues long. Unmatched junction bases numbered 5, after V lost 6 bases and J lost 7 bases. Germline CDR1 MDHEN, CDR2 SYDVKM. The CDR3 nucleotides read TGTGCCAGCAGGGGGACAGGGGGTTTGAATGAGCAGTTCTTC. It codes for CASRGTGGLNEQFF.

This sequence joins TRBV5-4 and TRBJ2-3, with 11 bases that match TRBD2. CDR3 length: 16 amino acids. Trimming cost V 4 bases and J 2 bases; bases outside gene matches: 6. Germline CDR1 SGHNT, CDR2 YYREEE (reference sequence). The chain's CDR3 is CASSLKTSGDTDTQYF. Here the CDR3 DNA reads TGTGCCAGCAGCCTCAAGACTAGCGGGGACACAGATACGCAGTATTTT.

The chain links TRBV4-1 to TRBJ2-6; no firm D call. The CDR3 length is 18 residues. V was pared by 5 bases and J by 2 bases, with 19 bases between. The germline V gene encodes CDR1 MGHRA and CDR2 YSYEKL. The CDR3 loop is CASSFLRTRGAGANVLTF. CDR3 nucleotides: TGCGCCAGCAGCTTTCTCCGGACCCGTGGGGCTGGGGCCAACGTCCTGACTTTC.

J is TRBJ1-1 and V is TRBV18; TRBD1 might be the D (6 bases). CDR3 length equals 14 residues. V was shortened by 2 bases and J by 1 base, with 8 bases between the two germline ends. CDR1 is KGHSH and CDR2 is LQKENI in the germline V gene. The CDR3 here is CASSPGGQNTEAFF. As DNA, the CDR3 is TGTGCCAGCTCACCAGGGGGGCAGAACACTGAAGCTTTCTTT.

The gene calls are TRBV2 and TRBJ2-2; TRBD2 matches 9 bases. Germline assignment: CDR1 SNHLY and CDR2 FYNNEI. The CDR3 is 15 residues long. The trim removed 6 bases at V and 5 bases at J, leaving 7 bases unmatched. CDR3: CASRAGTSQTGELFF. The CDR3 DNA sequence: TGTGCCAGCAGGGCCGGGACTAGCCAGACCGGGGAGCTGTTTTTT.

This chain connects TRBV28 to TRBJ1-1; weak D call: TRBD1 (5 bases). The CDR3 spans 16 residues. The V and J ends lost 6 bases and 0 bases respectively, with 17 bases between them. CDR1 is MDHEN and CDR2 is SYDVKM in the germline V gene. This CDR3 is CASSPGTRLMNTEAFF. The DNA for the CDR3 is TGTGCCAGCAGCCCCGGGACCCGACTCATGAACACTGAAGCTTTCTTT. Full variable domain (rest looked up from reference TRBV28 and TRBJ1-1): DVKVTQSSRYLVKRTGEKVFLECVQDMDHENMFWYRQDPGLGLRLIYFSYDVKMKEKGDIPEGYSVSREKKERFSLILESASTNQTSMYLCASSPGTRLMNTEAFFGQGTRLTVV.

The J gene is TRBJ1-4, the V gene TRBV6-6; TRBD1 matches 9 bases. V was pared by 5 bases and J by 8 bases, with 6 bases of the junction left unmatched. Germline V lookup: CDR1 MNHNY, CDR2 SVGAGI (reference sequence). The CDR3 consists of 14 residues. CDR3 residues: CASSRDRAREKLFF. The CDR3 bases are TGTGCCAGCAGTCGGGACAGGGCCAGGGAAAAACTGTTTTTT.

The rearrangement joins TRBV7-2 to TRBJ2-1; no reliable D call. CDR1 is SGHTA, CDR2 FQGNSA, per germline. CDR3 size: 13 residues. The V end lost 0 bases, the J end lost 4 bases, and 4 bases lay between the germline ends. CDR3 bases: TGTGCCAGCAGCTTAGCCCTTTACAATGAGCAGTTCTTC. Its protein is CASSLALYNEQFF.